This T cell receptor beta chain was sequenced in a study of shared clonotypes between healthy human individuals. The CDR3 runs to 14 residues. Per germline, CDR1 LGHNA and CDR2 YNFKEQ. Trimming left V 0 bases short and J 7 bases short, with 13 bases between. Generated by immunoSEQ multiplex PCR, the TCRdb table keeps only in-frame clones and is missing some. The sample includes approximately 740,000 clones, around 67% seen only once; the top ten take under 2%. This clone was recorded many times. The donor population consisted of healthy HIV-negative adults with no recent acute infections or vaccinations. CD4+ cells were split into CD45RA+ naive and CD45RA-negative memory subsets.

This chain uses TRBV4-2 with TRBJ2-7, with no clear D. This clonotype originated in a woman aged 25-40 years in good health. The specimen sequenced was memory CD4+ T cells sorted from blood. The subset denotes: CD45RA-negative fraction. CDR3 DNA: TGTGCCAGCAGCCAAGATGCCCCGACTTTGGAGCAGTACTTC. Protein sequence: CASSQDAPTLEQYF.